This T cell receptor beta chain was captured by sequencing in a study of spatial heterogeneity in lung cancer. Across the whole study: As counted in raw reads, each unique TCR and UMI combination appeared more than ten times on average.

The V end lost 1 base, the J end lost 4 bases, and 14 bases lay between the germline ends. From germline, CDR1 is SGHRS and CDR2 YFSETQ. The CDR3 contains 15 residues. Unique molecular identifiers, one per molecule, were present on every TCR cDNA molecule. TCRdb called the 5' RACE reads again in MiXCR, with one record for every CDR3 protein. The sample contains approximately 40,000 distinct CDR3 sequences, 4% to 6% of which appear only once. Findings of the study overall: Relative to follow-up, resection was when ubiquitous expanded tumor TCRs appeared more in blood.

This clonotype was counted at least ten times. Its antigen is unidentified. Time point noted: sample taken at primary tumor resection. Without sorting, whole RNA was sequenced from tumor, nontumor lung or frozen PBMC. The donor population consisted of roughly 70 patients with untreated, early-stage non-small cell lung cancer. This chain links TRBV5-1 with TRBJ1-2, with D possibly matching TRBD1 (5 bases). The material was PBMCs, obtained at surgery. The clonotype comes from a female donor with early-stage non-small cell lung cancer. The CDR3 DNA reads TGCGCCAGCAGCTTGTCAAGGGGCCTGCTCTATGGCTACACCTTC. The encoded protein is CASSLSRGLLYGYTF. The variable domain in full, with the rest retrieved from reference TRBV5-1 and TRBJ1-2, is KAGVTQTPRYLIKTRGQQVTLSCSPISGHRSVSWYQQTPGQGLQFLFEYFSETQRNKGNFPGRFSGRQFSNSRSEMNVSTLELGDSALYLCASSLSRGLLYGYTFGSGTRLTVV.